This TCR beta chain was obtained from a study of a mutant IDH1 vaccine in newly diagnosed glioma. At the level of the study: Patients had received radiotherapy, temozolomide, or both previously, most receiving both.

Profiled with immunoSEQ multiplex PCR; TCRdb holds only in-frame clones, not every one. Of approximately 110,000 clones listed, roughly nine tenths are singletons. There are 12 residues in the CDR3. Per the germline V gene, CDR1 is MNHEY and CDR2 is SMNVEV (reference sequence). Trimming left V 7 bases short and J 5 bases short, with 8 bases between. Note on this clone: Its antigen is undetermined.

Time point given: week 11, during vaccination. What each vaccine dose contained was 300 ug of mutant IDH1 20-mer peptide, accompanied by topical imiquimod. The sequencing here drew on PBMCs, taken from a glioma patient whose treatment included an IDH1 peptide vaccine. The receptor comes from a woman aged 45-65 years with glioma. The genes are TRBV27 and TRBJ2-2; D is uncertain. CDR3 amino acids: CASIAPTGELFF. The CDR3 nucleotides are TGTGCCAGCATAGCCCCGACCGGGGAGCTGTTTTTT.